This passage covers 18 T cell receptor beta chains from one sample sequenced in a study of technical replicates of blood from a few donors. Here immunoSEQ multiplex PCR was the method, and the copy in TCRdb shows in-frame clones only, minus some. The sample lists 55,000 to 65,000 clones, roughly 90% occurring once. The source material was PBMCs. The receptors here all came from a human donor in good health. Some clones in this sample may be carry-over from other donors' samples.

The CDR3 region is CAMQTGTTTPYEQYF. In DNA form, the CDR3 reads TGTGCCATGCAGACAGGGACCACGACCCCCTACGAGCAGTACTTC. The chain carries TRBV5-4 and TRBJ2-7, with 7 bases aligning to TRBD1. Germline values: CDR1 SGHNT, CDR2 YYREEE (reference sequence). V was clipped by 9 bases and J by 2 bases; unmatched bases: 14. The length of the CDR3 is 15 residues. Full variable domain (outside the CDR3, taken from reference TRBV5-4 and TRBJ2-7): ETGVTQSPTHLIKTRGQQVTLRCSSQSGHNTVSWYQQALGQGPQFIFQYYREEENGRGNFPPRFSGLQFPNYSSELNVNALELDDSALYLCAMQTGTTTPYEQYFGPGTRLTVT.

V usage is TRBV2 and J usage is TRBJ1-2, with TRBD1 identical over 9 bases. V shed 1 base, J shed 3 bases, and the junction held 3 bases outside the gene matches. The V gene's germline CDR1 is SNHLY and CDR2 FYNNEI. This CDR3 region has 15 residues. The chain's CDR3 is CASSEGGQGYYGYTF. CDR3 coding DNA: TGTGCCAGCAGTGAAGGGGGACAGGGCTACTATGGCTACACCTTC.

In this sample, this clone turned up once. The chain employs TRBV7-9 and TRBJ1-4; D call uncertain. Germline loops: CDR1 SEHNR, CDR2 FQNEAQ (reference sequence). The length of the CDR3 is 13 residues. Trimming removed 5 bases at V and 8 bases at J, with 12 bases between. CDR3 protein: CASSARYGEKLFF. The CDR3 DNA reads TGTGCCAGCAGCGCGAGGTACGGGGAAAAACTGTTTTTT.

The V gene is TRBV7-7, the J gene TRBJ2-3; D is ambiguous. This CDR3 has 16 amino acids. V lost 2 bases and J 1 base, leaving 13 bases between the germline ends. Germline lookup yields CDR1 SSHAT and CDR2 FNYEAQ (reference sequence). The DNA of the CDR3 is TGTGCCAGCAGCTTATTCAGTCCCTTGTGCACAGATACGCAGTATTTT. Its translation: CASSLFSPLCTDTQYF.

In DNA form, the CDR3 reads TGTGCCACCAGCAGAGTTCAGGCAGGCGAGCAGTACTTC. This sequence encodes CATSRVQAGEQYF. The V call is TRBV15, the J call TRBJ2-7; D gene uncertain. Germline V gives CDR1 LNHNV, CDR2 YYDKDF (reference sequence). The CDR3 has 13 amino acids. V lost 1 base and J 6 bases, leaving 10 bases between the germline ends.

The rearrangement joins TRBV9 to TRBJ1-3; D remains unclear. The germline V gene encodes CDR1 SGDLS and CDR2 YYNGEE. Trimming removed 1 base from V and 3 bases from J, with 14 bases in between. This CDR3 has 16 residues. The chain's CDR3 is CASSVRPGSSGNTIYF. The CDR3 bases are TGTGCCAGCAGCGTACGCCCGGGGAGTAGTGGAAACACCATATATTTT.

This clone was seen more than once but under ten times. The V and J genes are TRBV5-8 and TRBJ1-2; TRBD1 might be the D (6 bases). The CDR3 has 13 residues. CDR1 SGHTS and CDR2 YDEGEE come from the germline V gene. V was clipped by 1 base and J by 4 bases, with 8 bases between them. The CDR3 bases are TGTGCCAGCAGCTTGCGAGGGGGCTATGGCTACACCTTC. This codes for CASSLRGGYGYTF.

J is TRBJ2-1 and V is TRBV13, with 7 bases fitting TRBD2. The J segment lost 10 bases and the V segment lost 3 bases, leaving 15 bases of the junction unmatched. Germline CDR1 reads PRHDT; CDR2 reads FYEKMQ (reference sequence). The CDR3 runs to 16 residues. CDR3 nucleotide sequence: TGTGCCAGCAGCTTCGATAGACTAGCCAATTCCGACGAGCAGTTCTTC. The encoded protein is CASSFDRLANSDEQFF.

The chain employs TRBV9 and TRBJ2-3; 8 nucleotides agree with TRBD2. Germline CDR1 reads SGDLS; CDR2 reads YYNGEE. The CDR3 contains 14 residues. V trimming: 3 bases; J trimming: 6 bases; junction bases outside the gene matches: 6. The chain's CDR3 is CASSGGGTRDTQYF. The CDR3 DNA sequence: TGTGCCAGCAGCGGCGGGGGGACCAGGGATACGCAGTATTTT.

This clone has only a few counts. The rearrangement uses TRBV6-1 and TRBJ2-7; D perhaps matches TRBD2 (6 bases). Trimming shortened V by 2 bases and J by 0 bases, and 11 bases separated the two germline ends. CDR1 and CDR2 from the germline V gene are MNHNS and SASEGT. The CDR3 runs to 15 residues. CDR3 protein: CASSEYYGSSYEQYF. DNA of the CDR3: TGTGCCAGCAGTGAATATTACGGGAGCTCCTACGAGCAGTACTTC.

This clone was detected once. The chain has TRBV6-5 and TRBJ2-7, with D maybe TRBD2 (6 bases). Germline loops: CDR1 MNHEY, CDR2 SVGAGI. The V end lost 5 bases, the J end lost 3 bases, and 11 bases lay between the germline ends. This CDR3 is built from 13 residues. DNA for the CDR3: TGTGCCAGCAGTCGATTGGAGGGCTACGAGCAGTACTTC. This sequence encodes CASSRLEGYEQYF.

J is TRBJ2-1 and V is TRBV27, with D possibly being TRBD1 (7 bases). The CDR3 consists of 14 residues. V was trimmed by 2 bases and J by 7 bases, leaving 12 bases between them. Germline lookup yields CDR1 MNHEY and CDR2 SMNVEV (reference sequence). For the CDR3, the DNA is TGTGCCAGCAGTTTAACAGGGGCGGGAAATGAGCAGTTCTTC. The encoded protein is CASSLTGAGNEQFF.

This chain joins TRBV19 and TRBJ2-7, with TRBD1 identical over 7 bases. The CDR3 contains 12 residues. The trim removed 10 bases at V and 2 bases at J, leaving 5 bases unmatched. CDR1 LNHDA and CDR2 SQIVND come from the germline V gene (reference sequence). In DNA, the CDR3 is TGTGCCACCGGAGACAGGGCCTACGAGCAGTACTTC. Protein: CATGDRAYEQYF.

This clone showed up just once. The chain joins TRBV12-5 to TRBJ2-3, with a weak D call TRBD1 (6 bases). The CDR3 is 14 amino acids. Germline V gene sequence: CDR1 LGHNT, CDR2 FRNRAP. V lost 2 bases, J lost 5 bases, and 11 bases lay in between. The CDR3 nucleotides read TGTGCTAGTGGTTTGCAAGGGGGAGAAGATACGCAGTATTTT. This encodes CASGLQGGEDTQYF.

The rearrangement joins TRBV12-5 to TRBJ1-5, with 9 bases identical to TRBD1. Trimming removed 0 bases from V and 5 bases from J; junction bases left unmatched: 2. This CDR3 is 15 amino acids long. Germline V CDR1 and CDR2: LGHNT, FRNRAP. CDR3 nucleotide sequence: TGTGCTAGTGGTTTGGTCACAGGGGGCTATCAGCCCCAGCATTTT. This sequence encodes CASGLVTGGYQPQHF.

This sequence joins TRBV5-1 and TRBJ1-1; D is unresolved. This CDR3 has 12 residues. Trimming cost V 7 bases and J 11 bases, with 18 bases left between them. CDR1 is SGHRS, CDR2 YFSETQ, per germline. CDR3 protein: CASSLGPNNAFF. The CDR3 DNA sequence: TGCGCCAGCTCCCTTGGGCCGAACAACGCTTTCTTT.

The chain uses TRBV9 and TRBJ2-7; 8 bases fit TRBD2. With V trimmed by 0 bases and J by 5 bases, 7 bases remained unmatched. The length of the CDR3 is 15 residues. CDR1 SGDLS and CDR2 YYNGEE come from the germline V gene. CDR3 amino acids: CASSVGSGGPNEQYF. The CDR3, as DNA: TGTGCCAGCAGCGTAGGGTCGGGGGGGCCTAACGAGCAGTACTTC.

This chain uses TRBV6-5 with TRBJ2-3; unclear D gene. The ends were cut back, 0 bases at V and 4 bases at J, with 8 bases in the middle. The CDR3 loop spans 14 amino acids. Germline CDR1 is MNHEY and CDR2 is SVGAGI. The CDR3: CASSYSSEADTQYF. The CDR3 nucleotides read TGTGCCAGCAGTTACTCGAGTGAGGCAGATACGCAGTATTTT.